Each of the 8 T cell receptor beta chains below was sequenced from the same sample in a study of blood T cells in healthy people across ages. Sample-barcoded 5' priming and a J-beta primer mix drove a second PCR of about 7 to 11 cycles. TCRdb reprocessed the 5' RACE reads via MiXCR and lists one record per CDR3 protein. The sample lists about 930,000 distinct CDR3 sequences, just under 30% occurring once. The same sample was also used in a study of T cells of mothers and their children.

Sequenced: blood. These TCRs come from a woman aged 40 to 50 in good health.

As for this clonotype: One end of the junction fails to match germline, which may point to a read error. The chain's CDR3 is CARSPNRRRDIQYF. CDR3 DNA: TGTGCCAGAAGCCCAAATCGGAGGAGGGACATTCAGTACTTC. The V call is TRBV3-1, the J call TRBJ2-4; a possible D gene is TRBD2 (6 bases). Germline values: CDR1 LGHDT, CDR2 YNNKEL (reference sequence). The CDR3 is 14 residues long.

This clonotype was observed a handful of times. At one of its ends the junction is not consistent with the germline gene, which may arise from a read error. The chain couples TRBV4-2 to TRBJ2-5, with a possible D match to TRBD2 (6 bases). Germline V lookup: CDR1 LGHNA, CDR2 YNFKEQ. The CDR3 contains 16 residues. The CDR3: CAGSQAGLDLGETQYF. The CDR3 nucleotides are TGTGCCGGCAGCCAAGCGGGTCTCGATCTGGGTGAGACCCAGTACTTC.

This clonotype was seen only a few times. The chain has TRBV5-1 and TRBJ1-5; tentative D call: TRBD1 (5 bases). The CDR3 totals 15 residues. The V gene lost 2 bases and the J gene lost 9 bases, with 18 bases spanning the gap. CDR1 and CDR2 (germline): SGHRS, YFSETQ. The CDR3 reads CASSLSGRDHRPQHF. The CDR3 DNA reads as TGCGCCAGCAGCTTATCAGGGAGAGATCATCGGCCCCAGCATTTT.

This clonotype has only a few counts. The chain links TRBV20-1 to TRBJ2-3, with 10 bases lining up with TRBD2. Per germline, CDR1 DFQATT and CDR2 SNEGSKA (reference sequence). The CDR3 sequence is 16 residues long. V dropped 0 bases and J dropped 5; count of bases not matched to a gene: 8. CDR3 sequence reads: CSARDRLASGGDTQYF. For the CDR3, the DNA is TGCAGTGCTAGAGATCGGTTGGCTAGCGGGGGAGATACGCAGTATTTT.

The V call is TRBV11-2, the J call TRBJ2-2; 13 nucleotides align to TRBD2. Germline CDR1 SGHAT, CDR2 FQNNGV. Germline trimming cut 1 base from V and 7 bases from J; bases unmatched to any gene: 12. CDR3 length: 19 amino acids. The CDR3, as DNA: TGTGCCAGCAGCTTAGCACTAGCGGGGGGGCCGTCCCCTCACGGGGAGCTGTTTTTT. It encodes CASSLALAGGPSPHGELFF.

This clonotype was detected many times. This sequence joins TRBV20-1 and TRBJ1-5; D uncertain. V dropped 6 bases and J dropped 3 bases, with 18 bases sitting between them. The length of the CDR3 is 15 residues. Germline assignment: CDR1 DFQATT and CDR2 SNEGSKA (reference sequence). Here the CDR3 reads CSAPGRMGSNQPQHF. In DNA form, the CDR3 reads TGCAGTGCCCCCGGGAGGATGGGGTCCAATCAGCCCCAGCATTTT.

V usage is TRBV7-9 and J usage is TRBJ2-7; D possibly uses TRBD1 or TRBD2 (6 bases each). The V gene lost 7 bases and the J gene lost 0 bases, with 13 bases spanning the gap. The CDR3 covers 14 residues. Germline CDR1 and CDR2: SEHNR and FQNEAQ (reference sequence). The CDR3 spells CASIKGEASYEQYF. The CDR3 region has the DNA TGTGCCAGCATAAAGGGGGAGGCCTCCTACGAGCAGTACTTC.

The sample holds a few counts of this clonotype. The DNA for the CDR3 is TGCAGTGCGGTCGTCCGAGACAGGGGCACAGATACGCAGTATTTT. Amino acid sequence: CSAVVRDRGTDTQYF. This chain links TRBV20-1 with TRBJ2-3; 7 nucleotides match TRBD1. Germline V gene data show CDR1 as DFQATT and CDR2 as SNEGSKA (reference sequence). The CDR3 loop spans 15 amino acids. V lost 6 bases, J lost 1 base, and 10 bases stayed unmatched.